The next 27 T cell receptor beta chains were all read from a single sample in a study of blood T cell repertoires in COVID-19. The protocol was immunoSEQ multiplex PCR, while the TCRdb copy is restricted to in-frame clones and leaves out a portion. Among 300,000 to 400,000 clones, roughly 87% were seen once, and the ten largest hold over 0.8%. What was sequenced was PBMCs or T cells enriched from blood (not recorded which). The receptors shown here come from a young woman who had recovered from COVID-19.

In its sample, this clone was seen a few times. The rearrangement joins TRBV29-1 to TRBJ1-4; 8 positions match TRBD1. J lost 5 bases, V lost 6 bases, and 2 bases had no gene match. The germline V gene encodes CDR1 SQVTM and CDR2 ANQGSEA. There are 12 residues in the CDR3. The CDR3 DNA is TGCAGCGTCCGGACAGGGAATGAAAAACTGTTTTTT. It encodes CSVRTGNEKLFF.

The chain uses TRBV5-5 and TRBJ1-5, with D maybe TRBD1 (6 bases). CDR3 size: 16 residues. Germline V lookup: CDR1 SGHKS, CDR2 YYEKEE (reference sequence). Trimming left V 4 bases short and J 0 bases short, with 14 bases between. The CDR3 spells CASSGTLSYSNQPQHF. Here the CDR3 DNA reads TGTGCCAGCAGCGGGACACTAAGCTATAGCAATCAGCCCCAGCATTTT.

About this clone itself: This sample also contains other DNA sequences that code for the same CDR3. V usage is TRBV28 and J usage is TRBJ1-2; 7 nucleotides match TRBD1. Trimming took 5 bases from V and 3 from J; bases not matched to a gene: 3. The CDR3 runs 13 residues. From germline, CDR1 is MDHEN and CDR2 SYDVKM. The CDR3 DNA follows: TGTGCCAGCAGTCCCCAGGGGGACTATGGCTACACCTTC. Its protein product is CASSPQGDYGYTF.

The chain recombines TRBV10-3 with TRBJ1-2; a possible D gene is TRBD1 (5 bases). Germline lookup yields CDR1 ENHRY and CDR2 SYGVKD. The CDR3 is made up of 14 amino acids. Between the trimmed V and J ends, which lost 7 bases and 4 bases, there was a span of 16 bases. DNA for the CDR3: TGTGCCATCAATGGTAAAGGGGTTGCCTATGGCTACACCTTC. Protein product: CAINGKGVAYGYTF.

This chain connects TRBV30 to TRBJ2-7; TRBD1 is a possible D gene (8 bases). The CDR3 is 15 residues long. Trimming took off 0 bases at V and 2 bases at J, with 14 bases between the two ends. The germline V gene has CDR1 GTSNPN and CDR2 SVGIG (reference sequence). The CDR3 here is CAWSVLTGGAYEQYF. Here the CDR3 DNA reads TGTGCCTGGAGTGTACTCACAGGGGGGGCCTACGAGCAGTACTTC.

J is TRBJ1-5 and V is TRBV6-6; D possibly corresponds to TRBD1 (6 bases). This CDR3 comprises 16 residues. The germline V and J ends were trimmed by 0 bases and 5 bases, with 14 bases remaining between them. CDR1 MNHNY and CDR2 SVGAGI come from the germline V gene (reference sequence). CDR3 sequence (DNA): TGTGCCAGCAGTTACTCTGTGCGGGCAGGGGATCAGCCCCAGCATTTT. Amino acid sequence: CASSYSVRAGDQPQHF.

The chain employs TRBV4-3 and TRBJ2-2; TRBD2 matches at 13 bases. V dropped 2 bases and J dropped 4; count of bases not matched to a gene: 7. The germline gives CDR1 LGHNA, CDR2 YSLEER. The CDR3 covers 18 residues. CDR3 region: CASSQILAGGSGTGELFF. Here the CDR3 DNA reads TGCGCCAGCAGCCAAATACTAGCGGGGGGGAGCGGCACCGGGGAGCTGTTTTTT.

The V gene is TRBV12-3 or TRBV12-4, the J gene TRBJ2-5; D is perhaps TRBD2 (7 bases). Between the trimmed V and J ends, which lost 3 bases and 5 bases, there was a span of 10 bases. This CDR3 contains 13 residues. This CDR3 is CASSFGGLETQYF. The CDR3 DNA is TGTGCCAGCAGTTTCGGGGGGCTGGAGACCCAGTACTTC.

This clone occurred a few times. The sample holds other DNA sequences that translate to the same CDR3. CDR3 nucleotides: TGCGCCAGCAGCTCCGGACAGGGGAACACTGAAGCTTTCTTT. Translation: CASSSGQGNTEAFF. The chain is built from TRBV5-1 and TRBJ1-1; 8 bases line up with TRBD1. There are 14 residues in the CDR3. The V segment lost 3 bases and the J segment 1 base; nucleotides outside the gene matches: 2. CDR1 and CDR2 from the germline V gene are SGHRS and YFSETQ.

The J gene is TRBJ1-6, the V gene TRBV5-1; D remains unclear. This CDR3 contains 15 residues. Germline CDR1 SGHRS, CDR2 YFSETQ. The V end lost 0 bases, the J end lost 8 bases, and 12 bases lay between the germline ends. CDR3 residues: CASSLVGGSDSPLHF. In nucleotides, the CDR3 is TGCGCCAGCAGCTTGGTGGGAGGGTCCGATTCACCCCTCCACTTT.

The rearrangement joins TRBV7-8 to TRBJ2-2; TRBD1 might be the D (6 bases). V gave up 2 bases and J gave up 6 bases, with 7 bases separating them. CDR1 is SGHVS, CDR2 FQNEAQ, per germline. There are 13 residues in the CDR3. The CDR3 reads CASSLSGAGELFF. The CDR3, as DNA: TGTGCCAGCAGCTTATCAGGGGCCGGGGAGCTGTTTTTT.

The CDR3 reads CASSSDRDGPYEQYF. The DNA for the CDR3 is TGTGCCAGCAGCTCGGACAGGGATGGTCCCTACGAGCAGTACTTC. The chain recombines TRBV28 with TRBJ2-7; TRBD1 aligns across 8 bases. In germline, CDR1 is MDHEN, CDR2 SYDVKM. The CDR3 is made up of 15 amino acids. V trimming: 6 bases; J trimming: 2 bases; junction bases outside the gene matches: 9.

The chain links TRBV9 to TRBJ2-1; no reliable D call. Germline CDR1 and CDR2: SGDLS and YYNGEE. The CDR3 has 13 amino acids. Trimming removed 0 bases at V and 7 bases at J, with 8 bases between. CDR3 sequence: CASSVAPGNEQFF. The CDR3 coding sequence is TGTGCCAGCAGCGTAGCTCCAGGTAATGAGCAGTTCTTC.

The V and J genes are TRBV28 and TRBJ2-5; D is perhaps TRBD2 (6 bases). Trimming removed 3 bases from V and 5 bases from J, with 10 bases in between. Germline V gene lookup returns CDR1 MDHEN and CDR2 SYDVKM. The CDR3 runs to 13 residues. The DNA for the CDR3 is TGTGCCAGCAGTTTGGGGGGTGGTGAGACCCAGTACTTC. The encoded protein is CASSLGGGETQYF.

CDR3 in DNA: TGTGCCAGCAGCCAAGATAGTAAGAACACTGAAGCTTTCTTT. Its translation: CASSQDSKNTEAFF. This chain joins TRBV4-2 and TRBJ1-1; D is undetermined. The CDR3 runs 14 residues. Trimming shortened V by 0 bases and J by 1 base, and 6 bases separated the two germline ends. From germline, CDR1 is LGHNA and CDR2 YNFKEQ.

V usage is TRBV21-1 and J usage is TRBJ1-5. TRBV21-1 is a recognized pseudogene. The length of the CDR3 is 13 residues. The CDR3: CASSNASNQPQHF. DNA for the CDR3: TGTGCCAGCAGCAACGCGAGCAATCAGCCCCAGCATTTT.

This rearrangement joins TRBV24-1 to TRBJ1-2, with 8 bases lining up with TRBD1. Per the germline V gene, CDR1 is KGHDR and CDR2 is SFDVKD. The CDR3 covers 14 residues. The trim removed 4 bases at V and 7 bases at J, leaving 7 bases unmatched. DNA for the CDR3: TGTGCCACCAGTGAGCAGGACAGGGCCTCTGGCTACACCTTC. Encoded protein: CATSEQDRASGYTF.

This clone showed up just once. The chain recombines TRBV11-2 with TRBJ2-7; TRBD1 matches at 8 bases. The V segment lost 3 bases and the J segment 4 bases; nucleotides outside the gene matches: 11. There are 16 residues in the CDR3. Germline CDR1 reads SGHAT; CDR2 reads FQNNGV. As DNA, the CDR3 is TGTGCCAGCAGCTTGGGACAGGTGGCGGTTCGGTACGAGCAGTACTTC. Protein sequence: CASSLGQVAVRYEQYF.

The rearrangement links TRBV9 to TRBJ1-3; 8 bases are shared with TRBD1. Trimming at V came to 4 bases and at J to 0 bases, leaving 3 bases not matched to a gene. This CDR3 comprises 15 residues. Germline V lookup: CDR1 SGDLS, CDR2 YYNGEE. CDR3 in DNA: TGTGCCAGCAGCAGTACAGGGGGCTCTGGAAACACCATATATTTT. Protein: CASSSTGGSGNTIYF.

Comment on this clone: This sample includes further DNA sequences coding for the same CDR3. The chain joins TRBV7-2 to TRBJ2-2; 7 bases are shared with TRBD1. The CDR3 runs 15 residues. Germline CDR1 reads SGHTA; CDR2 reads FQGNSA. V shed 0 bases, J shed 2 bases, and the junction held 0 bases outside the gene matches. Written as DNA, the CDR3 is TGTGCCAGCAGCTTAGCAGGGGGCAACACCGGGGAGCTGTTTTTT. It encodes CASSLAGGNTGELFF.

This clone was picked up a small number of times. V usage is TRBV5-1 and J usage is TRBJ2-7; 8 positions agree with TRBD1. Per the germline V gene, CDR1 is SGHRS and CDR2 is YFSETQ. The ends lost 4 bases at V and 6 bases at J; junction bases unmatched: 15. The CDR3 totals 16 residues. DNA of the CDR3: TGCGCCAGCAGCGAAAGGCAGGGGGCGGTTCGTGGCGAGCAGTACTTC. Its translation: CASSERQGAVRGEQYF.

The chain has TRBV7-6 and TRBJ2-2, with D possibly matching TRBD1 (6 bases). This CDR3 contains 14 residues. V lost 5 bases and J 0 bases, leaving 7 bases between the germline ends. CDR1 is SGHVS and CDR2 is FNYEAQ in the germline V gene. The CDR3 DNA sequence: TGTGCCAGCAGCAGGGGGTCGAACACCGGGGAGCTGTTTTTT. Protein sequence: CASSRGSNTGELFF. Based on the CDR3 plus reference TRBV7-6 and TRBJ2-2, the full variable domain is GAGVSQSPRYKVTKRGQDVALRCDPISGHVSLYWYRQALGQGPEFLTYFNYEAQQDKSGLPNDRFSAERPEGSISTLTIQRTEQRDSAMYRCASSRGSNTGELFFGEGSRLTVL.

This chain links TRBV19 with TRBJ1-1, with 7 nucleotides matching TRBD1. The germline V gene has CDR1 LNHDA and CDR2 SQIVND (reference sequence). V lost 7 bases, J lost 4 bases, and 12 bases stayed unmatched. This CDR3 is 15 amino acids long. This chain's CDR3 is CASNPRGQGGTEAFF. The CDR3 DNA sequence: TGTGCCAGTAACCCCCGAGGGCAGGGGGGCACTGAAGCTTTCTTT.

V usage is TRBV15 and J usage is TRBJ1-3; D remains ambiguous. There are 16 residues in the CDR3. Germline V gene lookup returns CDR1 LNHNV and CDR2 YYDKDF (reference sequence). V was shortened by 5 bases and J by 4 bases, with 18 bases between the two germline ends. CDR3 region: CATSGSVTKWGNTIYF. For the CDR3, the DNA is TGTGCCACCAGCGGATCAGTTACTAAGTGGGGAAACACCATATATTTT.

The gene calls are TRBV2 and TRBJ2-3, with D perhaps TRBD2 (6 bases). The ends were cut back, 7 bases at V and 2 bases at J, with 22 bases in the middle. The CDR3 is made up of 17 amino acids. Germline V gene lookup returns CDR1 SNHLY and CDR2 FYNNEI. CDR3 DNA sequence: TGTGCCAGCACCACCTCCCTGACTAGGGGATTCACAGATACGCAGTATTTT. This codes for CASTTSLTRGFTDTQYF.

This chain connects TRBV27 to TRBJ2-7; 9 nucleotides match TRBD1. V was clipped by 5 bases and J by 5 bases; unmatched bases: 7. The CDR3 is 14 amino acids. In germline, CDR1 is MNHEY, CDR2 SMNVEV (reference sequence). This chain's CDR3 is CASSPGTGLNEQYF. The CDR3 nucleotides read TGTGCCAGCAGTCCGGGGACAGGGCTAAACGAGCAGTACTTC.

Of note for this clone: At one of its ends the junction is not consistent with the germline gene, which may arise from a read error. The J gene is TRBJ1-2, the V gene TRBV6-1; no clear D gene. The CDR3 is 14 amino acids. Germline V gene sequence: CDR1 MNHNS, CDR2 SASEGT. As DNA, the CDR3 is TGTGCCAGCAGGGAAGGAGGTTCGGGCTATGGCTACACCTTC. It is translated as CASREGGSGYGYTF.